This T cell receptor beta chain was identified during a study of stem cell transplantation in POMP-related autoinflammatory disease. Study details: Before transplant, CD4+ T cells skewed naive and CD8+ proportions were low. Through one year post-transplant, neutrophils and platelets were 100% of graft donor origin.

Profiled with immunoSEQ multiplex PCR; TCRdb holds only in-frame clones, not every one. The repertoire has more than 8,500 clones, 70% to 80% of them found once; the top ten carry 4.5% to 5%. This clone was detected once. Per the germline V gene, CDR1 is SGDLS and CDR2 is YYNGEE. The CDR3 is made up of 14 amino acids. V was pared by 6 bases and J by 5 bases, with 7 bases of the junction left unmatched. This rearrangement joins TRBV9 to TRBJ2-3; 9 bases match TRBD2. This TCR derives from a human patient with POMP-related autoinflammation and immune dysregulation (PRAID). Some T cells may be transferred from the graft donor. The sequenced sample was CD4+ T cells from PBMCs, obtained after stem cell transplantation. The CDR3 region is CASTRGLARDTQYF. The CDR3 DNA reads as TGTGCCAGCACTAGAGGACTAGCGAGAGATACGCAGTATTTT.